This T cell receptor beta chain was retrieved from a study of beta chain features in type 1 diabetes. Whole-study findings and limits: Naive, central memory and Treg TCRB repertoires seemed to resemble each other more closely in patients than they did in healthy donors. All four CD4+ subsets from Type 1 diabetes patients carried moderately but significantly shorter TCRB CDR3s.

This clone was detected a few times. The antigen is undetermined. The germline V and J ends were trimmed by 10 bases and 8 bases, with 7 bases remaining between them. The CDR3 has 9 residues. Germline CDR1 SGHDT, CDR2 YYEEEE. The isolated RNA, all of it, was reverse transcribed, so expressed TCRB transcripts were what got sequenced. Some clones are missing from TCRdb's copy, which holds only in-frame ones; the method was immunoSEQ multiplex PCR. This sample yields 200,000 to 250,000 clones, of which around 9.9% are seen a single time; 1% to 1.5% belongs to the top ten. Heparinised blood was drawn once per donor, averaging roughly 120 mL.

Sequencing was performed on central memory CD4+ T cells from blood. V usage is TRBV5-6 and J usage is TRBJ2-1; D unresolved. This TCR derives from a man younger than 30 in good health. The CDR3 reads CAGRDEQFF. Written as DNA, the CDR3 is TGTGCCGGACGGGATGAGCAGTTCTTC.